These 31 T cell receptor beta chains originate from one sample sequenced in a study of radiation and T cells in renal cell carcinoma. As to time point: blood 2 weeks post-SBRT. Treatment in this sample: 15 Gy SBRT to primary tumor, nephrectomy 4 weeks later. This table comes from immunoSEQ multiplex PCR, and its TCRdb copy is limited to in-frame clones, with some not included. The sample contains about 150,000 clones, approximately 86% of which appear only once. Sequences were derived from blood, sampled from a patient whose treatment included radiotherapy and nephrectomy. Receptors originate from a woman in her fifties or sixties with renal cell carcinoma.

The chain links TRBV5-5 to TRBJ1-2, with D maybe TRBD1 (5 bases). Germline V gene data show CDR1 as SGHKS and CDR2 as YYEKEE (reference sequence). Trimming cost V 1 base and J 2 bases, with 6 bases left between them. The CDR3 loop spans 13 amino acids. The CDR3 is CASSLQGNYGYTF. The CDR3 DNA reads TGTGCCAGCAGCTTGCAGGGAAACTATGGCTACACCTTC.

This CDR3 reads CASSLPGGSYNEQFF. CDR3 nucleotides: TGTGCCAGCAGCCTACCCGGGGGATCCTACAATGAGCAGTTCTTC. The V call is TRBV5-6, the J call TRBJ2-1, with D perhaps TRBD2 (6 bases). With 4 bases removed from V and 1 base from J, the gap between germline ends came to 12 bases. The germline CDR1 and CDR2 sequences are SGHDT and YYEEEE. The CDR3 runs 15 residues.

This clone has a single count. The CDR3 DNA follows: TGTGCCAGCAGCCAATTAGGGTCTAGCGGGGGGGTTGAGACCCAGTACTTC. This sequence encodes CASSQLGSSGGVETQYF. This chain connects TRBV4-2 to TRBJ2-5, with 12 nucleotides matching TRBD2. The CDR3 has 17 amino acids. The V and J ends lost 2 bases and 5 bases, in that order; junction bases with no gene match: 9. Germline lookup yields CDR1 LGHNA and CDR2 YNFKEQ.

The chain is built from TRBV6-6 and TRBJ2-7; 13 bases agree with TRBD2. Germline CDR1 is MNHNY and CDR2 is SVGAGI (reference sequence). V gave up 8 bases and J gave up 0 bases; unmatched junction bases: 4. The CDR3 runs to 15 residues. The CDR3 coding sequence is TGTGCCAGCCAGACTAGCGGGGGGAGCTCCTACGAGCAGTACTTC. The encoded protein is CASQTSGGSSYEQYF.

The chain combines TRBV7-9 with TRBJ1-6; 10 positions match TRBD1. Germline assignment: CDR1 SEHNR and CDR2 FQNEAQ (reference sequence). This CDR3 spans 15 amino acids. V trimming: 5 bases; J trimming: 10 bases; junction bases outside the gene matches: 8. In nucleotides, the CDR3 is TGTGCCAGCAGCGAGGCGACAGGGGGCTGGTCACCCCTCCACTTT. It yields the protein CASSEATGGWSPLHF.

This clone was counted only a few times. This chain uses TRBV7-8 with TRBJ2-3, with TRBD2 as a possible D gene (5 bases). This CDR3 spans 15 amino acids. V was cut by 1 base and J by 5 bases, with 13 bases left in between. Looked up from germline, CDR1 is SGHVS and CDR2 is FQNEAQ. CDR3 amino acids: CASSLGVSAGDTQYF. The CDR3 nucleotides are TGTGCCAGCAGCTTAGGGGTTAGCGCAGGAGATACGCAGTATTTT.

This clone came up once. The chain uses TRBV7-6 and TRBJ1-1, with unresolved D. V was pared by 6 bases and J by 7 bases, with 18 bases between. Germline V CDR1 and CDR2: SGHVS, FNYEAQ. The CDR3 runs 14 residues. The chain's CDR3 is CASRPTALSFEAFF. CDR3 nucleotides: TGTGCCAGCAGGCCGACGGCTCTGAGTTTTGAAGCTTTCTTT. The variable domain in full, with the rest retrieved from reference TRBV7-6 and TRBJ1-1, is GAGVSQSPRYKVTKRGQDVALRCDPISGHVSLYWYRQALGQGPEFLTYFNYEAQQDKSGLPNDRFSAERPEGSISTLTIQRTEQRDSAMYRCASRPTALSFEAFFGQGTRLTVV.

The chain uses TRBV6-1 and TRBJ1-4; no clear D gene. The CDR3 has 15 amino acids. Trimming removed 7 bases at V and 0 bases at J, with 12 bases between. Looked up from germline, CDR1 is MNHNS and CDR2 is SASEGT. CDR3 amino acids: CASIIAPTTNEKLFF. The CDR3 DNA reads as TGTGCCAGCATTATTGCCCCCACAACTAATGAAAAACTGTTTTTT.

On this clone: The junction does not match germline at one end; this may be a read error. The chain combines TRBV7-7 with TRBJ2-7; TRBD1 matches 7 bases. Germline V gene sequence: CDR1 SSHAT, CDR2 FNYEAQ (reference sequence). The CDR3 loop spans 14 amino acids. CDR3 nucleotide sequence: TGTGCTAGCAGCCGAGACAGGGAATCCTACGAGCAGTACTTC. Residues: CASSRDRESYEQYF.

This chain uses TRBV7-3 with TRBJ1-1, with D unclear. Trimming removed 0 bases from V and 8 bases from J, with 13 bases in between. CDR3 length equals 14 residues. The V gene's germline CDR1 is SGHTA and CDR2 FQGTGA. This CDR3 reads CASSLTPDAAEAFF. CDR3 sequence (DNA): TGTGCCAGCAGCTTAACACCGGACGCGGCAGAAGCTTTCTTT.

V gene TRBV5-6 combines with J gene TRBJ1-2; 9 bases align to TRBD1. Germline values: CDR1 SGHDT, CDR2 YYEEEE. V gave up 3 bases and J gave up 5 bases; unmatched junction bases: 14. The length of the CDR3 is 17 residues. This CDR3 is CASSSIRDRVLGYGYTF. Here the CDR3 DNA reads TGTGCCAGCAGCTCCATCCGGGACAGGGTTTTAGGGTATGGCTACACCTTC.

V is TRBV9 and J is TRBJ1-4; D unclear. Germline lookup yields CDR1 SGDLS and CDR2 YYNGEE. V was trimmed by 1 base and J by 2 bases, leaving 9 bases between them. CDR3 length: 15 residues. The CDR3 DNA is TGTGCCAGCAGCGTAAGCTTGACTACTAATGAAAAACTGTTTTTT. Translation: CASSVSLTTNEKLFF.

CDR3 region: CASSHPGGENNEQFF. DNA for the CDR3: TGTGCCAGTAGTCACCCCGGGGGGGAAAACAATGAGCAGTTCTTC. V gene TRBV19 combines with J gene TRBJ2-1; the match to TRBD2 covers 8 bases. The CDR3 sequence is 15 residues long. The germline gives CDR1 LNHDA, CDR2 SQIVND (reference sequence). With V trimmed by 5 bases and J by 5 bases, 8 bases remained unmatched.

This clone was detected once. The V and J genes are TRBV6-5 and TRBJ2-7, with 7 bases fitting TRBD1. V lost 6 bases to trimming and J lost 2 bases; unmatched junction nucleotides: 4. Germline V gene lookup returns CDR1 MNHEY and CDR2 SVGAGI. The CDR3 runs to 13 residues. This CDR3 reads CASRPGTAYEQYF. Written as DNA, the CDR3 is TGTGCCAGCAGGCCCGGGACAGCCTACGAGCAGTACTTC.

About this clone itself: It is likely a read error: a sequence one base away is far more abundant. Other DNA sequences in this specimen translate into the identical CDR3. The CDR3, as DNA: TGTGCCAGCAGCCAAGAGCTAGCGGGGGGGCCTTACAATGAGCAGTTCTTC. Its protein product is CASSQELAGGPYNEQFF. V gene TRBV5-5 combines with J gene TRBJ2-1; 12 bases align to TRBD2. The CDR3 has 17 residues. The ends lost 4 bases at V and 4 bases at J; junction bases unmatched: 9. Germline-derived CDR1 and CDR2 are SGHKS and YYEKEE (reference sequence).

Comment on this clone: Other nucleotide sequences in the sample specify the same CDR3. This chain connects TRBV7-3 to TRBJ2-5; 10 bases line up with TRBD2. With 3 bases clipped from V and 2 bases from J, the junction kept 3 bases outside the gene matches. Germline CDR1 reads SGHTA; CDR2 reads FQGTGA. The CDR3 extends over 15 amino acids. CDR3 sequence reads: CASSLLAGGQETQYF. The CDR3, as DNA: TGTGCCAGCAGCTTGTTAGCGGGGGGACAAGAGACCCAGTACTTC.

The rearrangement uses TRBV7-9 and TRBJ1-2; possibly TRBD1 for D (5 bases). Per germline, CDR1 SEHNR and CDR2 FQNEAQ (reference sequence). The CDR3 consists of 13 residues. V lost 2 bases and J 8 bases, leaving 12 bases between the germline ends. The CDR3: CASSLRQGWGYTF. Here the CDR3 DNA reads TGTGCCAGCAGCTTAAGGCAGGGCTGGGGCTACACCTTC.

This chain connects TRBV11-2 to TRBJ2-7; TRBD1 agrees at 10 bases. From germline, CDR1 is SGHAT and CDR2 FQNNGV. The CDR3 is made up of 17 amino acids. After removal of 4 bases from V and 4 bases from J, the junction contained 13 bases not matched to a gene. The CDR3 nucleotides read TGTGCCAGCAGCTCCCAGCCGGCGGGACAGGGGATTTACGAGCAGTACTTC. This translates into CASSSQPAGQGIYEQYF.

This clone was recorded a few times. V gene TRBV19 combines with J gene TRBJ1-1; 9 bases are a match to TRBD1. With 6 bases clipped from V and 0 bases from J, the junction kept 8 bases outside the gene matches. Germline CDR1 is LNHDA and CDR2 is SQIVND (reference sequence). The CDR3 loop spans 16 amino acids. This CDR3 is CASSRTGVSMNTEAFF. The CDR3, as DNA: TGTGCCAGTAGCCGGACAGGGGTAAGCATGAACACTGAAGCTTTCTTT.

A word on this clone: One end of the junction is discordant with germline, which a read error may explain. The gene calls are TRBV7-7 and TRBJ2-3; the D is unclear. Germline V gene sequence: CDR1 SSHAT, CDR2 FNYEAQ (reference sequence). This CDR3 is 13 amino acids long. The CDR3 DNA follows: TGTGCTAGCAGCTTCAGTAGCACAGATACGCAGTATTTT. It is translated as CASSFSSTDTQYF.

This clone was found a few times. This chain links TRBV10-3 with TRBJ2-4; D gene unclear. The V gene's germline CDR1 is ENHRY and CDR2 SYGVKD. This CDR3 spans 13 amino acids. V lost 8 bases and J lost 8, with 16 bases in between. The CDR3 protein is CAIGAGPEDIQYF. DNA for the CDR3: TGTGCCATCGGAGCTGGCCCTGAGGACATTCAGTACTTC.

The chain is built from TRBV7-9 and TRBJ2-3, with a tentative D call TRBD1 (5 bases). The CDR3 is made up of 15 amino acids. Germline V CDR1 and CDR2: SEHNR, FQNEAQ (reference sequence). Trimming shortened V by 2 bases and J by 3 bases, and 12 bases separated the two germline ends. For the CDR3, the DNA is TGTGCCAGCAGCTTAAAGGGCAGGGAAACAGATACGCAGTATTTT. It translates to CASSLKGRETDTQYF.

The chain carries TRBV6-5 and TRBJ1-2; a possible D gene is TRBD1 (6 bases). The CDR3 runs to 14 residues. V shed 5 bases and J shed 7 bases, with 17 bases lying between them. CDR1 and CDR2 (germline): MNHEY, SVGAGI. CDR3 in amino acids: CASSQTGTTSGYTF. The CDR3 bases are TGTGCCAGCAGTCAAACCGGGACAACGAGTGGCTACACCTTC.

This chain connects TRBV5-6 to TRBJ1-1, with a tentative D call TRBD1 (5 bases). In germline, CDR1 is SGHDT, CDR2 YYEEEE. The CDR3 extends over 14 amino acids. Between the trimmed V and J ends, which lost 2 bases and 4 bases, there was a span of 12 bases. CDR3 in DNA: TGTGCCAGCAGCTTTCAGGGCGTGGGCACTGAAGCTTTCTTT. The encoded protein is CASSFQGVGTEAFF.

This sequence joins TRBV6-6 and TRBJ2-3; TRBD2 matches 12 bases. The CDR3 contains 15 residues. CDR1 and CDR2 from the germline V gene are MNHNY and SVGAGI (reference sequence). The V gene end was trimmed by 5 bases and the J gene end by 6 bases; junction bases not matched to a gene: 6. The CDR3 bases are TGTGCCAGCAGTCAGACTAGCGGGGGCTATGATACGCAGTATTTT. Its protein product is CASSQTSGGYDTQYF.

V gene TRBV12-5 combines with J gene TRBJ2-3; the D is unclear. This CDR3 comprises 14 residues. Germline assignment: CDR1 LGHNT and CDR2 FRNRAP. Written as DNA, the CDR3 is TGTGCCACCCTGGAGAGTAGACACACAGATACGCAGTATTTT. This codes for CATLESRHTDTQYF.

This CDR3 is CASTGSNSPLHF. The CDR3 DNA is TGTGCCAGCACTGGTTCTAATTCACCCCTCCACTTT. The chain carries TRBV6-5 and TRBJ1-6; no definite D call. Germline V gives CDR1 MNHEY, CDR2 SVGAGI. Trimming removed 7 bases at V and 6 bases at J, with 7 bases between. CDR3 size: 12 residues.

V usage is TRBV7-2 and J usage is TRBJ2-2, with 8 nucleotides matching TRBD1. Trimming at V came to 10 bases and at J to 5 bases, leaving 9 bases not matched to a gene. The CDR3 runs 14 residues. CDR1 and CDR2 (germline): SGHTA, FQGNSA. For the CDR3, the DNA is TGTGCCACCAACCAGGGGGCCGGGACCGGGGAGCTGTTTTTT. Amino acid sequence: CATNQGAGTGELFF.

The chain recombines TRBV6-1 with TRBJ2-2; D is perhaps TRBD1 or TRBD2 (5 bases each). The ends were cut back, 3 bases at V and 6 bases at J, with 8 bases in the middle. CDR3 size: 13 residues. Germline V gene data show CDR1 as MNHNS and CDR2 as SASEGT. CDR3 loop: CASSDGTAGELFF. CDR3 bases: TGTGCCAGCAGTGATGGGACCGCCGGGGAGCTGTTTTTT.

V and J are TRBV7-8 and TRBJ1-2, with 8 bases lining up with TRBD1. CDR1 is SGHVS, CDR2 FQNEAQ, per germline. Germline trimming cut 5 bases from V and 4 bases from J; bases unmatched to any gene: 9. The CDR3 is 15 amino acids. CDR3 sequence (DNA): TGTGCCAGCAGCGCGGGACAGGTCTACTCCTATGGCTACACCTTC. Residues: CASSAGQVYSYGYTF. The full variable domain, its missing parts supplied by reference TRBV7-8 and TRBJ1-2, is GAGVSQSPRYKVAKRGQDVALRCDPISGHVSLFWYQQALGQGPEFLTYFQNEAQLDKSGLPSDRFFAERPEGSVSTLKIQRTQQEDSAVYLCASSAGQVYSYGYTFGSGTRLTVV.

V and J are TRBV9 and TRBJ2-7, with no clear D. V was clipped by 1 base and J by 1 base, with 9 bases between them. Germline CDR1 reads SGDLS; CDR2 reads YYNGEE. The CDR3 length is 14 residues. The CDR3 loop reads CASSVTTWSYEQYF. DNA of the CDR3: TGTGCCAGCAGCGTAACTACGTGGTCCTACGAGCAGTACTTC.